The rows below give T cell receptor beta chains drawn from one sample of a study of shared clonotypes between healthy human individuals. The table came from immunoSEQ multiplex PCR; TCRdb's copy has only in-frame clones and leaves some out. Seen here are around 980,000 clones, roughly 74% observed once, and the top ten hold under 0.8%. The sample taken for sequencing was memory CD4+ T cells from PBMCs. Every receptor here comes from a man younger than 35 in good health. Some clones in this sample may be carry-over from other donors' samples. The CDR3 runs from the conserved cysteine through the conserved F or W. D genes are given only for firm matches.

CASSPGGFSADTQYF TRBJ2-3 NA TRBV18
CASSPVAGVPETQYF TRBJ2-5 TRBD2 TRBV28
CASSMGQGSGNQPQHF TRBJ1-5 TRBD1 TRBV19
CASNSYNQPQHF TRBJ1-5 NA TRBV6-5
CATKAGQTSNTGELFF TRBJ2-2 NA TRBV19
CASSFGSSGSDTQYF TRBJ2-3 TRBD2 TRBV5-4
CASSLPFRFSSYNEQFF TRBJ2-1 NA TRBV28
CASSPLAGGPGDEQFF TRBJ2-1 TRBD2 TRBV18
CASREQKYEQYF TRBJ2-7 NA TRBV28
CASSLAVGEVQETQYF TRBJ2-5 NA TRBV7-2
CSVGRDRGGDTQYF TRBJ2-3 TRBD1 TRBV29-1
CASSFLGTGNPLNYGYTF TRBJ1-2 TRBD1 TRBV27
CASSEDLARHRAQYF TRBJ2-5 NA TRBV6-1
CASGSSISQYF TRBJ2-3 NA TRBV6-1
CASSIDLTSTEAFF TRBJ1-1 NA TRBV19
CASSLGGGETQYF TRBJ2-5 NA TRBV28
CASSPRQGGETQYF TRBJ2-5 NA TRBV7-9
CASRETSGYRVRETQYF TRBJ2-5 NA TRBV28
CASSGDINPEKLFF TRBJ1-4 NA TRBV7-9
CASSSGRMSETQYF TRBJ2-5 NA TRBV7-9
CATSRGISSDSSTDTQYF TRBJ2-3 NA TRBV15
CASSPQGQIYGYTF TRBJ1-2 NA TRBV18
CASSPLGGDGGYTF TRBJ1-2 NA TRBV7-9
CASSLDGLAGSGTDTQYF TRBJ2-3 TRBD2 TRBV5-6
CATSSQLAGIEDEQFF TRBJ2-1 TRBD2 TRBV15
CASSQDWTGGLPYSTDTQYF TRBJ2-3 TRBD1 TRBV4-3
CASSSQQASYEQYF TRBJ2-7 NA TRBV11-1
CASSPLKSNEQFF TRBJ2-1 NA TRBV18
CAISESVLAGNHSEQYF TRBJ2-7 TRBD2 TRBV10-3
CASSSLSFRGNTEAFF TRBJ1-1 NA TRBV5-1
CASRTGSGSTEAFF TRBJ1-1 TRBD1 TRBV5-1
CASSLFPGGRQPQHF TRBJ1-5 TRBD1 TRBV5-1
CASSISGSSYEQYF TRBJ2-7 TRBD2 TRBV19
CASSPLQESNEQFF TRBJ2-1 NA TRBV18
CASSNRLSIEKLFF TRBJ1-4 NA TRBV28
CASSQEVGEGTEAFF TRBJ1-1 NA TRBV4-1
CASALAGGSYEQYF TRBJ2-7 TRBD2 TRBV2
CASSPPGQGNEQYF TRBJ2-7 TRBD1 TRBV5-1
CASSDPRDRVRNSNQPQHF TRBJ1-5 TRBD1 TRBV28
CASSARALRQGTEAFF TRBJ1-1 NA TRBV7-2